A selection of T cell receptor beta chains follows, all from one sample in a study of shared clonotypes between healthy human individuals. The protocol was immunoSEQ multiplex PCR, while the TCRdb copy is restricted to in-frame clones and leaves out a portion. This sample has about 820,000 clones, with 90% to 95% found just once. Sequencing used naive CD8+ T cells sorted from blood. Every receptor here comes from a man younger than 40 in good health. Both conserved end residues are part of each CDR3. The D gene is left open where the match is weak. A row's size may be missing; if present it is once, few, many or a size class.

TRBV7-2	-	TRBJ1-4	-	CASSLEVAKGEKLFF	TGTGCCAGCAGCTTAGAAGTAGCTAAAGGGGAAAAACTGTTTTTT
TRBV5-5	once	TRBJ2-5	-	CASSLPGVEETQYF	TGTGCCAGCAGCTTACCGGGGGTGGAAGAGACCCAGTACTTC
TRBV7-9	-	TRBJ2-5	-	CASSFSGRQETQYF	TGTGCCAGCAGCTTTTCCGGACGTCAAGAGACCCAGTACTTC
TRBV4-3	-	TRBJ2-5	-	CASSQTPDGIGETQYF	TGCGCCAGCAGCCAAACCCCCGACGGGATCGGGGAGACCCAGTACTTC
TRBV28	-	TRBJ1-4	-	CASSLGAATNEKLFF	TGTGCCAGCAGTTTAGGGGCAGCAACTAATGAAAAACTGTTTTTT
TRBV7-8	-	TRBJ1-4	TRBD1	CASSPRQGEHEKLFF	TGTGCCAGCAGCCCAAGACAGGGGGAGCATGAAAAACTGTTTTTT
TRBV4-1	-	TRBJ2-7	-	CASSPQGGFTYEQYF	TGCGCCAGCAGCCCTCAGGGCGGGTTTACCTACGAGCAGTACTTC
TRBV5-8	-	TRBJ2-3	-	CASSLADSTDTQYF	TGTGCCAGCAGCTTGGCGGACAGTACAGATACGCAGTATTTT
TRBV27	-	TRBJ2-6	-	CASTSIRGANVLTF	TGTGCCAGCACCTCAATCCGAGGGGCCAACGTCCTGACTTTC
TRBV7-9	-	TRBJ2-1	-	CASSGDIGEQFF	TGTGCCAGCAGCGGCGATATCGGTGAGCAGTTCTTC
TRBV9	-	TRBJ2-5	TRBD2	CASSVGLAGGIGQETQYF	TGTGCCAGCAGCGTAGGACTAGCGGGAGGGATAGGGCAAGAGACCCAGTACTTC
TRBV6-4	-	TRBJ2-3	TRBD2	CASSETTSDYTDTQYF	TGTGCCAGCAGTGAGACTACTAGCGACTATACAGATACGCAGTATTTT
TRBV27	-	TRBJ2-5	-	CASSLLGGEAGTQYF	TGTGCCAGCAGTTTATTGGGCGGGGAGGCAGGGACCCAGTACTTC
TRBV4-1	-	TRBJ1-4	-	CASSVNPATNEKLFF	TGCGCCAGCAGCGTTAATCCGGCAACTAATGAAAAACTGTTTTTT
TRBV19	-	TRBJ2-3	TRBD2	CASSALAGGSDTQYF	TGTGCCAGTAGTGCGTTAGCGGGAGGATCAGATACGCAGTATTTT
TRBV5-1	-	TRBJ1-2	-	CASSLYPTSQESFGYTF	TGCGCCAGCAGCTTGTATCCGACGTCTCAGGAATCTTTTGGCTACACCTTC
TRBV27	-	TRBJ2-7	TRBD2	CASSPGTSGREQYF	TGTGCCAGCAGCCCCGGGACTAGCGGGAGGGAGCAGTACTTC
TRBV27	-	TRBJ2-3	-	CASRLRGGSTDTQYF	TGTGCCAGCAGGTTACGGGGCGGGTCCACAGATACGCAGTATTTT
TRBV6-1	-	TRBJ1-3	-	CASSWTEGNTIYF	TGTGCCAGCAGTTGGACGGAAGGAAACACCATATATTTT
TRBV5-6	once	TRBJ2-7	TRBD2	CASSPGGYEQYF	TGTGCCAGCAGCCCGGGGGGCTACGAGCAGTACTTC
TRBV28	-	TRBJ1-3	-	CASMERQPWGTIYF	TGTGCCAGCATGGAGAGACAGCCATGGGGCACCATATATTTT
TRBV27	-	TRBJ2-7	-	CASSFSYSRDGIVYEQYF	TGTGCCAGCAGTTTTTCCTATTCGAGAGACGGGATAGTATACGAGCAGTACTTC
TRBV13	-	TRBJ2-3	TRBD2	CASSFKAGGPPDTQYF	TGTGCCAGCAGCTTTAAAGCGGGAGGGCCACCAGATACGCAGTATTTT
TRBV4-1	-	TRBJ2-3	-	CASSQDLFSGDTQYF	TGCGCCAGCAGCCAAGATTTGTTTAGCGGAGATACGCAGTATTTT
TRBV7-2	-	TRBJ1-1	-	CASSLGVHGGTEAFF	TGTGCCAGCAGCTTAGGTGTACACGGCGGGACTGAAGCTTTCTTT
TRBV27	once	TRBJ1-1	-	CASSLGPNTEAFF	TGTGCCAGCAGTTTGGGCCCTAACACTGAAGCTTTCTTT
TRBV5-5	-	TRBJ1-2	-	CASSLGYSIHYGYTF	TGTGCCAGCAGCTTGGGTTACAGTATCCACTATGGCTACACCTTC
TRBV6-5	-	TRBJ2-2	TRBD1	CASSPWTGDTGELFF	TGTGCCAGCAGTCCCTGGACAGGGGACACCGGGGAGCTGTTTTTT
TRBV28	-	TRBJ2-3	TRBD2	CASSFPTSGRGGSTDTQYF	TGTGCCAGCAGTTTCCCGACTAGCGGGAGAGGGGGGAGCACAGATACGCAGTATTTT
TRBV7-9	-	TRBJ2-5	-	CASSPRDHGGETQYF	TGTGCCAGCAGCCCACGTGACCACGGGGGAGAGACCCAGTACTTC
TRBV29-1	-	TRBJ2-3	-	CSVEDPPEADTQYF	TGCAGCGTTGAAGATCCCCCGGAGGCAGATACGCAGTATTTT
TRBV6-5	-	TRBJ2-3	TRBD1	CASGRTGKTDTQYF	TGTGCCAGCGGTAGGACAGGGAAGACAGATACGCAGTATTTT
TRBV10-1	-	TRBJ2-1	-	CASSPGVPYNEQFF	TGCGCCAGCTCCCCCGGGGTCCCTTACAATGAGCAGTTCTTC
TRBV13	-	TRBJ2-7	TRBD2	CASSTTSGRASEQYF	TGTGCCAGCAGCACGACTAGCGGGAGGGCCTCCGAGCAGTACTTC
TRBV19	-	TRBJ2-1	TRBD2	CASNKGRAGGWNEQFF	TGTGCCAGTAATAAAGGGAGAGCGGGAGGTTGGAATGAGCAGTTCTTC
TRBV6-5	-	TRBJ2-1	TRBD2	CASSPLAGARNEQFF	TGTGCCAGCAGCCCACTAGCGGGAGCTAGGAATGAGCAGTTCTTC
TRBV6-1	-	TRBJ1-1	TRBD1	CASSEGQGNTEAFF	TGTGCCAGCAGTGAAGGACAGGGGAACACTGAAGCTTTCTTT
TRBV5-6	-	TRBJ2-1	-	CASSLGLAKNEQFF	TGTGCCAGCAGCTTGGGTCTAGCGAAGAATGAGCAGTTCTTC
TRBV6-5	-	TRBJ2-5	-	CASSYSRGETQYF	TGTGCCAGCAGTTACTCAAGGGGGGAGACCCAGTACTTC
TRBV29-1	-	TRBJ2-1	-	CSSYEPGRTSDEQFF	TGCAGCTCTTACGAGCCGGGACGTACTTCAGATGAGCAGTTCTTC
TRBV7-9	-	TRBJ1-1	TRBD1	CASSSTGGWHTEAFF	TGTGCCAGCAGCTCAACAGGGGGCTGGCACACTGAAGCTTTCTTT
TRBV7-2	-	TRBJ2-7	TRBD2	CASSSLSGSSYEQYF	TGTGCCAGCAGCTCCCTTAGCGGGAGTAGCTACGAGCAGTACTTC
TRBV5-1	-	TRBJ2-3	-	CASSSTFLAFQTDTQYF	TGCGCCAGCAGCTCAACCTTTCTAGCATTTCAGACAGATACGCAGTATTTT
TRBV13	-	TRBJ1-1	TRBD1	CASSGQENTEAFF	TGTGCCAGCAGTGGACAGGAGAACACTGAAGCTTTCTTT
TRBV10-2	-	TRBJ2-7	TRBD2	CASSGLADSYEQYF	TGCGCCAGCAGTGGGCTAGCGGACTCCTACGAGCAGTACTTC
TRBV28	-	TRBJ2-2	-	CASSSTDNTGELFF	TGTGCCAGCAGTTCGACCGATAACACCGGGGAGCTGTTTTTT
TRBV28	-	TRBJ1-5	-	CASSLPYRGNQPQHF	TGTGCCAGCAGTTTGCCCTACAGGGGCAATCAGCCCCAGCATTTT
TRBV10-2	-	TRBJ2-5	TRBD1	CASRPPQGDGETQYF	TGCGCCAGCAGACCCCCACAGGGGGATGGGGAGACCCAGTACTTC
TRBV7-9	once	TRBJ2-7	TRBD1	CASSPRDRSYEQYF	TGTGCCAGCAGCCCCCGGGACAGGTCCTACGAGCAGTACTTC
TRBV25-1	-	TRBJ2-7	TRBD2	CASSEGPKRELEEQYF	TGTGCCAGCAGTGAGGGCCCCAAGCGGGAACTGGAGGAGCAGTACTTC